This TCR beta chain emerged from a study of regulatory T cells in long-lasting Graves disease (dated by TCRdb to about 2021). Regarding the research as a whole: Persistent Graves' disease meant more than 5 years of antithyroid drug treatment with TSH receptor autoantibodies that stayed positive. Peripheral blood TCR sequencing and RNA sequencing compared persistent Graves' disease patients with newly diagnosed Graves' disease patients. The study was registered as a clinical trial and conducted in China. TCR sequencing covered some 13 persistent and around 20 newly diagnosed Graves' disease patients, 33 samples in total. Antithyroid drugs had been taken for 8.5 to 13 years on average by persistent Graves' disease patients in the clinical cohort. Study-wide findings and limitations: Preferential use of TRBV28, TRBJ1-2 and TRBJ2-5 was observed in persistent disease, whereas TRBV20-1 and TRBJ2-1 were favored in newly diagnosed disease. Persistent Graves' disease patients showed lower TCR Shannon entropy and fewer highly expanded clones than newly diagnosed patients, suggesting clonal expansion. Sequencing and analysis were restricted to the TCR beta chain. More public clonotypes were shared among persistent patients (around 3,000) than among newly diagnosed patients (under 1,000). The small sample size was acknowledged by the authors as a limitation that may reduce accuracy. Because the primary lesion, thyroid tissue, could not be accessed, the study looked at peripheral blood alone.

The CDR3 runs 15 residues from the cysteine to the phenylalanine. Only the CDR3 DNA stays, 45 bases, in frame from base 1. CDR1 and CDR2 were assigned from the germline V gene (reference sequence) as DFQATT and SNEGSKA. Trimming accounts for 3 bases at V and 5 bases at J, while the number of junction bases matched to no gene is 10. On this clonotype itself: The antigen it recognizes is unknown. No base quality information exists; no much larger clone differs at one position.

This specimen's time point label, per the study, means: persistent/refractory GD, antithyroid drugs over 5 years with positive TRAb. RNA was extracted from PBMCs in TRIzol for both TCR sequencing and RNA sequencing. Graves' disease was diagnosed according to American Thyroid Association guidelines. Patients were recruited from an endocrinology department in Xi'an, China. Each patient gave around 9 milliliters of peripheral blood, collected in an EDTA anticoagulant tube. PBMCs were isolated by Ficoll Paque Plus density gradient separation without further T cell sorting. RNA quality was checked with an Agilent 2100 Bioanalyzer and agarose gel, and concentration with a NanoDrop 2000. Library preparation employed multiplex PCR. Sequencing was performed on an Illumina HiSeq 4000. iRepertoire HTBI primers and Arm-PCR amplification of CDR3 regions were used to construct TCR beta libraries. Before sequencing, the PCR products underwent gel purification. The original methods were these. Across samples, roughly 60 TRBV and 15 or so TRBJ segments were identified and used for gene usage analysis of CDR3 amino acid clonotypes. COPE and FqMerger were used to merge the filtered high-quality paired reads into contigs. BLAST was used to align contigs to the IMGT TRBV, TRBD and TRBJ reference genes, and CDR3 was defined following IMGT. Any clonotype with a frequency above 0.1% was classified as a highly expanded clone. Shannon entropy was used to measure repertoire diversity, and the Gini coefficient was used to measure V-J evenness. A clonotype found in more than one individual was treated as public. TCRdb took the public reads, trimmed them with fastp at Q25, ran MiXCR for clone calling and kept in-frame beta chains. CDR3 protein sequences are deduplicated, and each keeps its most common genes and DNA. It is TCRdb's table, rather than the study itself, that gives the V and J calls and clone size. Within this sample are 650,000 to 700,000 distinct CDR3 sequences, with 25% to 35% of them counted one time only. About 42% of the sample is held by the ten biggest clonotypes.

This TCR came from a female donor with Graves disease. This specimen was peripheral blood mononuclear cells (PBMCs), taken when the disease was refractory, from a patient treated with antithyroid drugs. In this chain, TRBV20-1 is recombined with TRBJ1-5; 7 bases in between match TRBD1. The base sequence is TGCAGTGCTAGGGAATGGACAGGCCTTTATCAGCCCCAGCATTTT. This is translated as CSAREWTGLYQPQHF.